These 9 T cell receptor beta chains were all obtained from the same sample, sequenced in a study of T cell responses to AZD1222 COVID-19 vaccine. Assay: immunoSEQ multiplex PCR; the TCRdb copy retains only in-frame clones and omits some. Found here are over 100,000 clones, 90% of them singletons; the top ten hold 6.9%. The source material was peripheral blood, sampled on day 0 of AZD1222 vaccination. Source of these receptors: an adult in good health.

The chain couples TRBV19 to TRBJ1-2; 8 nucleotides match TRBD1. Germline V CDR1 and CDR2: LNHDA, SQIVND (reference sequence). V shed 4 bases and J 4 bases; nucleotides not matched to a gene: 2. The CDR3 is made up of 13 amino acids. The CDR3 spells CASSTQGAYGYTF. The CDR3 bases are TGTGCCAGTAGTACCCAGGGGGCCTATGGCTACACCTTC.

The chain recombines TRBV5-1 with TRBJ2-2, with 7 bases lining up with TRBD1. This CDR3 has 14 amino acids. The trim removed 4 bases at V and 3 bases at J, leaving 3 bases unmatched. CDR1 SGHRS and CDR2 YFSETQ come from the germline V gene. CDR3 in DNA: TGCGCCAGCAGCCGGGGACAGTACACCGGGGAGCTGTTTTTT. Residues: CASSRGQYTGELFF.

This clone showed up just once. Other DNA sequences in the sample encode the same CDR3. This chain links TRBV5-1 with TRBJ2-5, with unresolved D. V lost 0 bases and J 1 base, leaving 4 bases between the germline ends. Looked up from germline, CDR1 is SGHRS and CDR2 is YFSETQ. There are 13 residues in the CDR3. The CDR3 here is CASSLGLQETQYF. CDR3 nucleotide sequence: TGCGCCAGCAGCTTGGGTCTCCAAGAGACCCAGTACTTC.

Notes on this clone: Compared with germline, one end of the junction differs, possibly owing to a read error. The rearrangement links TRBV2 to TRBJ2-5; 10 bases map to TRBD2. This CDR3 spans 11 amino acids. Looked up from germline, CDR1 is SNHLY and CDR2 is FYNNEI. DNA of the CDR3: TGTGCCAGCAGCTATGGGGGGACTAGCGACTTC. Its translation: CASSYGGTSDF.

The genes are TRBV3-1 (or the pseudogene TRBV3-2) and TRBJ1-3; unclear D gene. V was clipped by 4 bases and J by 3 bases, with 13 bases between them. Germline CDR1 and CDR2: LGHDT and YNNKEL (reference sequence). This CDR3 is 15 amino acids long. The CDR3 bases are TGTGCCAGCAGCCGAACAGCCTTTTATGGAAACACCATATATTTT. Translated: CASSRTAFYGNTIYF.

CDR3 in DNA: TGTGCCAGCAGCTCCCCAAGGGTAGCGGGGAACACAGATACGCAGTATTTT. Translated: CASSSPRVAGNTDTQYF. J is TRBJ2-3 and V is TRBV9, with TRBD2 matching 8 bases. The V gene's germline CDR1 is SGDLS and CDR2 YYNGEE. The CDR3 runs 17 residues. J gave up 2 bases and V 4 bases, and 12 bases lay outside the gene matches.

The rearrangement joins TRBV11-2 to TRBJ2-7; D not certain. V lost 1 base to trimming and J lost 2 bases, with 0 bases between them. The germline gives CDR1 SGHAT, CDR2 FQNNGV. There are 11 residues in the CDR3. The CDR3 reads CASSLAYEQYF. The DNA of the CDR3 is TGTGCCAGCAGCTTAGCCTACGAGCAGTACTTC. The whole variable domain, remainder taken from reference TRBV11-2 and TRBJ2-7, is EAGVAQSPRYKIIEKRQSVAFWCNPISGHATLYWYQQILGQGPKLLIQFQNNGVVDDSQLPKDRFSAERLKGVDSTLKIQPAKLEDSAVYLCASSLAYEQYFGPGTRLTVT.

The V and J genes are TRBV19 and TRBJ2-7; D remains unclear. V lost 3 bases, J lost 5 bases, and 5 bases lay in between. The germline V gene encodes CDR1 LNHDA and CDR2 SQIVND (reference sequence). This CDR3 contains 11 residues. CDR3 amino acids: CASSMFDEQYF. In DNA, the CDR3 is TGTGCCAGTAGTATGTTTGACGAGCAGTACTTC. Supplemented by reference TRBV19 and TRBJ2-7, the full variable domain reads DGGITQSPKYLFRKEGQNVTLSCEQNLNHDAMYWYRQDPGQGLRLIYYSQIVNDFQKGDIAEGYSVSREKKESFPLTVTSAQKNPTAFYLCASSMFDEQYFGPGTRLTVT.

This chain uses TRBV29-1 with TRBJ1-2; possibly TRBD1 for D (5 bases). The V gene lost 1 base and the J gene lost 8 bases, with 11 bases spanning the gap. CDR1 and CDR2 from the germline V gene are SQVTM and ANQGSEA. The CDR3 runs 12 residues. Here the CDR3 reads CSVEGTSPGYTF. Here the CDR3 DNA reads TGCAGCGTTGAAGGGACATCTCCAGGCTACACCTTC.